This entry lists 14 T cell receptor beta chains sequenced from one sample in a study of CD8+ T cells in alopecia areata (dated by TCRdb to between 2018 and 2020). The method behind the library was the immunoSEQ multiplex PCR assay. RNA was extracted from all samples and reverse transcribed into cDNA, which served as template for TCR sequencing. The source is immuneACCESS, and TCRdb retained only in-frame sequences with V and J called. Part of the clones is not carried over; for the studies checked, unresolved V genes explain less than half of this, and the remainder is unexplained. This sample is represented by about 76,000 clones; 60% to 70% of them were singletons. The ten largest make up 23% of the sample. The time point label, read with the paper, signifies: around 22 weeks on oral tofacitinib. The treatment or condition label of this sample denotes: oral pan-JAK inhibitor, 5-10 mg twice daily.

This specimen consisted of CD8+ T cells sorted from blood, obtained at week 24, from a patient treated with tofacitinib. The receptors shown here come from a human donor with alopecia areata.

This clone was observed a few times. Here the CDR3 DNA reads TGTGCCAGCAGCAAACCAGGGCAGGGGGCTGGGAATGAGCAGTTCTTC. This codes for CASSKPGQGAGNEQFF. J is TRBJ2-1 and V is TRBV4-2, with 8 nucleotides matching TRBD1. The CDR3 contains 16 residues. V was pared by 5 bases and J by 7 bases, with 13 bases of the junction left unmatched. Germline assignment: CDR1 LGHNA and CDR2 YNFKEQ.

This chain uses TRBV29-1 with TRBJ1-1; D may be TRBD1 (6 bases). The length of the CDR3 is 13 residues. Germline V gene lookup returns CDR1 SQVTM and CDR2 ANQGSEA. V was clipped by 2 bases and J by 5 bases, with 12 bases between them. CDR3 sequence: CSVEPQGMTEAFF. CDR3 DNA: TGCAGCGTTGAACCGCAGGGGATGACTGAAGCTTTCTTT.

This clone has more than one count but fewer than ten. V and J are TRBV15 and TRBJ2-7, with D tentatively TRBD1 (5 bases). The CDR3 covers 14 residues. The V gene's germline CDR1 is LNHNV and CDR2 YYDKDF (reference sequence). V dropped 0 bases and J dropped 7 bases, with 13 bases sitting between them. CDR3 bases: TGTGCCACCAGCAGAGACCAGGGATCTTGGGAGCAGTACTTC. Translated: CATSRDQGSWEQYF.

The DNA of the CDR3 is TGCGCCAGCAGCCTGAAACAGGGGAGGGGAGAGACCCAGTACTTC. Protein sequence: CASSLKQGRGETQYF. This sequence joins TRBV5-1 and TRBJ2-5; either TRBD1 or TRBD2 may fit D (7 bases each). Trimming took off 4 bases at V and 4 bases at J, with 17 bases between the two ends. Germline CDR1 is SGHRS and CDR2 is YFSETQ. The CDR3 covers 15 residues.

The sample holds a few counts of this clone. The chain links TRBV5-4 to TRBJ2-2; perhaps TRBD1 as D (5 bases). The CDR3 length is 15 residues. The germline gives CDR1 SGHNT, CDR2 YYREEE (reference sequence). Trimming left V 1 base short and J 1 base short, with 8 bases between. The CDR3 DNA is TGTGCCAGCAGCTTGCCCGGACAGAACACCGGGGAGCTGTTTTTT. Translated, it gives CASSLPGQNTGELFF.

This clone was counted a few times. This chain joins TRBV29-1 and TRBJ2-7; D is possibly TRBD2 (6 bases). The CDR3 loop spans 11 amino acids. Germline CDR1 reads SQVTM; CDR2 reads ANQGSEA. Trimming took 6 bases from V and 4 from J, leaving 10 bases between them. The CDR3 nucleotides read TGCAGCGTCAAGGAGGGATACGAGCAGTACTTC. This translates into CSVKEGYEQYF.

This chain joins TRBV23-1 and TRBJ1-1; D remains unclear. TRBV23-1 is classed as an ORF, of uncertain function. The CDR3 has 14 amino acids. The germline V and J ends were trimmed by 3 bases and 2 bases, with 10 bases remaining between them. The CDR3 spells CASSHLPINTEAFF. CDR3 in DNA: TGCGCCAGCAGTCATTTACCCATAAACACTGAAGCTTTCTTT.

This clone was observed a handful of times. The gene calls are TRBV28 and TRBJ2-2; D unclear. The CDR3 spans 15 residues. Germline CDR1 is MDHEN and CDR2 is SYDVKM. Trimming removed 3 bases at V and 3 bases at J, with 11 bases between. As DNA, the CDR3 is TGTGCCAGCAGTTTGCCGCGAAGGGACACCGGGGAGCTGTTTTTT. It translates to CASSLPRRDTGELFF.

The chain employs TRBV4-3 and TRBJ2-3; 8 bases map to TRBD2. CDR1 LGHNA and CDR2 YSLEER come from the germline V gene. V was pared by 3 bases and J by 7 bases, with 18 bases of the junction left unmatched. The CDR3 is 18 amino acids. CDR3 sequence reads: CASSQTSVTGSARNTQYF. The DNA for the CDR3 is TGCGCCAGCAGCCAGACTAGCGTAACGGGATCCGCGAGGAATACGCAGTATTTT.

The chain has TRBV27 and TRBJ1-5, with TRBD1 matching 10 bases. There are 16 residues in the CDR3. The ends lost 6 bases at V and 5 bases at J; junction bases unmatched: 10. Per germline, CDR1 MNHEY and CDR2 SMNVEV (reference sequence). The chain's CDR3 is CASSLIGQGVHQPQHF. CDR3 bases: TGTGCCAGCAGCCTTATCGGACAGGGGGTCCATCAGCCCCAGCATTTT.

This clone has only a few counts. The chain couples TRBV7-9 to TRBJ2-7; D might be TRBD2 (5 bases). CDR3 length equals 15 residues. Trimming left V 2 bases short and J 1 base short, with 12 bases between. Germline V CDR1 and CDR2: SEHNR, FQNEAQ (reference sequence). The CDR3 here is CASSLSPSGSYEQYF. The CDR3 region has the DNA TGTGCCAGCAGCTTAAGTCCCAGCGGTTCCTACGAGCAGTACTTC.

The rearrangement uses TRBV27 and TRBJ2-7; 9 nucleotides match TRBD1. Trimming took 2 bases from V and 0 from J; bases not matched to a gene: 8. CDR1 is MNHEY and CDR2 is SMNVEV in the germline V gene (reference sequence). CDR3 length: 17 residues. The CDR3 coding sequence is TGTGCCAGCAGTTTAACGGCCCCGGACAGGGGCTCCTACGAGCAGTACTTC. Translating gives CASSLTAPDRGSYEQYF.

The chain joins TRBV7-3 to TRBJ1-1, with a weak D call TRBD1 (6 bases). The CDR3 length is 14 residues. Germline assignment: CDR1 SGHTA and CDR2 FQGTGA. V was shortened by 1 base and J by 4 bases, with 10 bases between the two germline ends. CDR3 protein: CASSLSGGPTEAFF. CDR3 coding DNA: TGTGCCAGCAGCTTAAGCGGGGGGCCCACTGAAGCTTTCTTT.

A note on this clone: Distinct nucleotide sequences in the sample also encode this CDR3. This rearrangement joins TRBV27 to TRBJ2-2; the match to TRBD1 covers 8 bases. The germline CDR1 and CDR2 sequences are MNHEY and SMNVEV (reference sequence). The CDR3 loop spans 16 amino acids. J was trimmed by 2 bases and V by 3 bases; bases with no gene match: 5. The CDR3 nucleotides are TGTGCCAGCAGTTTCCTTGGACAGGGAAACACCGGGGAGCTGTTTTTT. Its translation: CASSFLGQGNTGELFF.